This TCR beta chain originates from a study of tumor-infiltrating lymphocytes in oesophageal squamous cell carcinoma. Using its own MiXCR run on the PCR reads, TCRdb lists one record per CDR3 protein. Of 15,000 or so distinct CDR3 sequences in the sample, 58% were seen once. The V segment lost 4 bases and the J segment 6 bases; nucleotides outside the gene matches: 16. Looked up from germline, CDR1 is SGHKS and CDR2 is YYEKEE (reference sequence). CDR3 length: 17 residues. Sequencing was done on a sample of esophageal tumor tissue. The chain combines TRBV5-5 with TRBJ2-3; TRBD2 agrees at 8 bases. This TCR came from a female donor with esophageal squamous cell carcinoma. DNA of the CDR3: TGTGCCAGCAGCCCTCACCCCGGACTAGCAGGGAAGGATACGCAGTATTTT. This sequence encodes CASSPHPGLAGKDTQYF.